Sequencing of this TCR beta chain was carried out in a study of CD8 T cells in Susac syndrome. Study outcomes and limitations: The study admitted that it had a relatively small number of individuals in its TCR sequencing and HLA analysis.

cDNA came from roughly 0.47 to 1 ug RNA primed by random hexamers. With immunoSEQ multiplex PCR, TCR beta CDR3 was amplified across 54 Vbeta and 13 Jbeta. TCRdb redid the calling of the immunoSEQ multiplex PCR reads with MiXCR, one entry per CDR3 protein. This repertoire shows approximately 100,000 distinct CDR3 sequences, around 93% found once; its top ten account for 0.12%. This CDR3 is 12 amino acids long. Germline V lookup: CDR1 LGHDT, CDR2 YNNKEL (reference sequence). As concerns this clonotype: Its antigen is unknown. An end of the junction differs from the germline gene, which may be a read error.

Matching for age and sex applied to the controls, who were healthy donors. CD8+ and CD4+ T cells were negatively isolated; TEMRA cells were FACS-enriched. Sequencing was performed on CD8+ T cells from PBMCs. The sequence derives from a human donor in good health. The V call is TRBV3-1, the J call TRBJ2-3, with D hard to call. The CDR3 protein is CASSQIGDAQYF. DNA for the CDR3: TGTGCCAGCAGCCAAATAGGAGATGCGCAGTATTTT.